This record concerns one T cell receptor (beta chain) sequence. The antigen is not known. Over chemoradiotherapy, repertoires were sampled more than once. The sample comes from a study of chemoradiotherapy in HPV16-positive cancers. V was shortened by 4 bases and J by 1 base, with 10 bases between the two germline ends. Germline CDR1 and CDR2: SNHLY and FYNNEI. This CDR3 contains 15 residues. The assay was immunoSEQ multiplex PCR, and TCRdb's table has in-frame clones only and misses some. The sample includes about 5,700 clones, approximately 90% of them seen just once. Study conclusions and caveats: Non-HPV-specific T cells did not expand in tumors during treatment, whereas candidate HPV-specific clones and E7-related motifs did.

Source: blood, taken from a patient who underwent chemoradiotherapy. The origin of this receptor is a human donor with HPV-associated anogenital cancer. The chain recombines TRBV2 with TRBJ1-4; no firm D call. CDR3 nucleotides: TGTGCCAGCAGTGCACAAATGGGAACTAATGAAAAACTGTTTTTT. Residues: CASSAQMGTNEKLFF. Together with reference TRBV2 and TRBJ1-4, the CDR3 gives the full variable domain: EPEVTQTPSHQVTQMGQEVILRCVPISNHLYFYWYRQILGQKVEFLVSFYNNEISEKSEIFDDQFSVERPDGSNFTLKIRSTKLEDSAMYFCASSAQMGTNEKLFFGSGTQLSVL.